The 4 T cell receptor beta chains given below trace back to one sample, sequenced in a study of shared clonotypes between healthy human individuals. Profiling relied on immunoSEQ multiplex PCR, and the TCRdb table lists in-frame clones only, not all of them. The table has 1,500,000 or so clones, roughly 98.5% seen once; the top ten hold about 0.35%. Sequences were obtained from naive CD4+ T cells sorted from blood. Subset specified: CD45RA+ positively selected. The receptor set was obtained from a man younger than 40 in good health.

This chain uses TRBV5-4 with TRBJ2-7; 10 bases match TRBD2. CDR1 and CDR2 (germline): SGHNT, YYREEE (reference sequence). There are 15 residues in the CDR3. V was clipped by 4 bases and J by 6 bases; unmatched bases: 10. CDR3: CASSPRAGGPGEQYF. The CDR3 DNA reads as TGTGCCAGCAGCCCTCGAGCGGGAGGGCCTGGCGAGCAGTACTTC.

This rearrangement joins TRBV9 to TRBJ2-5; the D call may be TRBD1 or TRBD2 (5 bases each). The CDR3 covers 16 residues. Germline CDR1 reads SGDLS; CDR2 reads YYNGEE. Trimming pared 1 base from V and 6 bases from J, leaving 19 bases between. The chain's CDR3 is CASSVQPTLGVKTQYF. CDR3 in DNA: TGTGCCAGCAGCGTACAACCTACACTGGGGGTAAAGACCCAGTACTTC.

The V and J genes are TRBV18 and TRBJ2-7; 11 bases fit TRBD2. Per germline, CDR1 KGHSH and CDR2 LQKENI. J lost 4 bases, V lost 0 bases, and 5 bases had no gene match. The CDR3 contains 16 residues. The CDR3 reads CASSPPQTSGSYEQYF. The DNA of the CDR3 is TGTGCCAGCTCACCACCGCAAACTAGCGGGAGTTACGAGCAGTACTTC.

The chain uses TRBV13 and TRBJ2-5; possibly TRBD2 for D (5 bases). Per the germline V gene, CDR1 is PRHDT and CDR2 is FYEKMQ (reference sequence). CDR3 length: 14 amino acids. Trimming pared 4 bases from V and 5 bases from J, leaving 14 bases between. CDR3: CASSSEGIRETQYF. In DNA, the CDR3 is TGTGCCAGCAGCTCAGAGGGTATCCGGGAGACCCAGTACTTC.